This TCR beta chain was retrieved from a study of patients and donors after allogeneic stem cell transplantation. CDR1 and CDR2 (germline): SGHDT, YYEEEE. The CDR3 runs to 15 residues. V trimming: 0 bases; J trimming: 7 bases; junction bases outside the gene matches: 7. One entry per CDR3 protein, called by TCRdb with MiXCR from the RT-PCR reads. The sample records 190,000 or so distinct CDR3 sequences, less than 45% being singletons. This chain joins TRBV5-6 and TRBJ2-1; 7 nucleotides match TRBD1. The sequence derives from a human donor who was either an allogeneic HSCT recipient or a stem cell or donor lymphocyte infusion donor (not recorded which). It is not recorded whose cells these are; they may come from a transplant donor. The source material was blood, either unsorted or a sorted T cell fraction (not recorded which). The CDR3 DNA follows: TGTGCCAGCAGCTTGGAGGGGGCTTGGGCGAATGAGCAGTTCTTC. Translated: CASSLEGAWANEQFF.